Each of the 28 T cell receptor beta chains below was sequenced from the same sample in a study of Graves' ophthalmopathy and Graves' hyperthyroidism. Amplification targeted the TCR beta CDR3 regions, with RNA transcripts as the source material. First-round RT-PCR used HTBI primers; second-round multiplex PCR followed. MiXCR was run by TCRdb on the multiplex PCR reads, yielding one entry per CDR3 protein. The sample consists of a few hundred thousand distinct CDR3 sequences, over 15% of them appearing once. The sequenced sample consisted of peripheral blood. The origin of the receptors is a young woman with stable Graves' hyperthyroidism.

This clonotype was seen repeatedly, ten times or more. This sequence joins TRBV7-9 and TRBJ1-3; 9 bases are a match to TRBD1. V lost 4 bases to trimming and J lost 2 bases; unmatched junction nucleotides: 3. The CDR3 covers 15 residues. Germline assignment: CDR1 SEHNR and CDR2 FQNEAQ (reference sequence). The chain's CDR3 is CASSSTGGTGNTIYF. The CDR3 coding sequence is TGTGCCAGCAGCTCCACAGGGGGCACTGGAAACACCATATATTTT.

This clonotype was observed at least ten times. The CDR3: CASRRGQSTEAFF. The CDR3 nucleotides read TGTGCCAGCCGACGGGGGCAGAGCACTGAAGCTTTCTTT. V is TRBV6-2 or TRBV6-3 and J is TRBJ1-1, with D perhaps matching TRBD1 (6 bases). Trimming took 8 bases from V and 4 from J, leaving 14 bases between them. The CDR3 contains 13 residues. Germline lookup yields CDR1 MNHEY and CDR2 SVGEGT.

There are many counts of this clonotype. V and J are TRBV2 and TRBJ2-7, with D perhaps given as TRBD1 or TRBD2 (5 bases each). Germline assignment: CDR1 SNHLY and CDR2 FYNNEI. The CDR3 consists of 13 residues. Trimming shortened V by 3 bases and J by 1 base, and 7 bases separated the two germline ends. Written as DNA, the CDR3 is TGTGCCAGCAGTGACGGGGCGTCCTACGAGCAGTACTTC. Translating it yields CASSDGASYEQYF.

This clonotype has at least ten counts. The gene calls are TRBV6-1 and TRBJ2-7; D is unclear. The V and J ends lost 1 base and 6 bases respectively, with 1 base between them. This CDR3 spans 10 amino acids. Germline CDR1 is MNHNS and CDR2 is SASEGT. The CDR3 here is CASSEVEQYF. The CDR3 bases are TGTGCCAGCAGTGAAGTCGAGCAGTACTTC.

The chain couples TRBV6-2 or TRBV6-3 to TRBJ2-5, with 8 bases aligning to TRBD2. Per germline, CDR1 MNHEY and CDR2 SVGEGT. Trimming took 2 bases from V and 4 from J; bases not matched to a gene: 3. The CDR3 runs 14 residues. CDR3 sequence (DNA): TGTGCCAGCAGTTACGGCGGACTAGCAGAGACCCAGTACTTC. Its protein is CASSYGGLAETQYF.

This clonotype was counted a few times. V and J are TRBV19 and TRBJ1-3; D is undetermined. The V gene lost 3 bases and the J gene lost 2 bases, with 8 bases spanning the gap. The CDR3 loop spans 14 amino acids. Germline V gene data show CDR1 as LNHDA and CDR2 as SQIVND (reference sequence). The CDR3 reads CASSMVGAGNTIYF. DNA of the CDR3: TGTGCCAGTAGTATGGTTGGGGCTGGAAACACCATATATTTT.

For this clonotype: One base away lies a much larger clone, so this may be a sequencing read error. This chain joins TRBV12-3 or TRBV12-4 and TRBJ1-5; D is ambiguous. The CDR3 sequence is 13 residues long. The CDR3 DNA sequence: TGTGCCAGCAGTTTACTTGAGGGTCAGCCCCATCATTTT. Translating gives CASSLLEGQPHHF.

This clonotype was detected ten times or more. The chain combines TRBV6-1 with TRBJ2-7; 7 bases are a match to TRBD1. CDR1 and CDR2 (germline): MNHNS, SASEGT. This CDR3 comprises 16 residues. V lost 3 bases and J lost 4; bases outside the gene matches: 12. The CDR3 sequence: CASSDPGTDYLYEQYF. DNA of the CDR3: TGTGCCAGCAGTGACCCCGGGACAGATTACCTTTACGAGCAGTACTTC.

This clonotype has ten or more counts. This chain joins TRBV7-6 and TRBJ1-3, with a weak D call TRBD1 (6 bases). V was shortened by 5 bases and J by 1 base, with 12 bases between the two germline ends. This CDR3 has 15 residues. The germline V gene encodes CDR1 SGHVS and CDR2 FNYEAQ. The CDR3 coding sequence is TGTGCCAGCAGCCTTACAGGGAGTTCTGGAAACACCATATATTTT. It yields the protein CASSLTGSSGNTIYF. Full variable domain (remainder filled in from reference TRBV7-6 and TRBJ1-3): GAGVSQSPRYKVTKRGQDVALRCDPISGHVSLYWYRQALGQGPEFLTYFNYEAQQDKSGLPNDRFSAERPEGSISTLTIQRTEQRDSAMYRCASSLTGSSGNTIYFGEGSWLTVV.

This clonotype was seen a handful of times. The V call is TRBV7-2, the J call TRBJ2-2; 8 bases agree with TRBD2. The trim removed 4 bases at V and 0 bases at J, leaving 19 bases unmatched. CDR3 length: 21 amino acids. The germline V gene has CDR1 SGHTA and CDR2 FQGNSA. In DNA, the CDR3 is TGTGCCAGCAGCTCACCCCGCGGCGGGGGGATCCAAGAATCGAACACCGGGGAGCTGTTTTTT. Translation: CASSSPRGGGIQESNTGELFF.

This clonotype was detected many times. The chain carries TRBV12-3 or TRBV12-4 and TRBJ1-2; TRBD1 aligns across 8 bases. The CDR3 is 13 residues long. With V trimmed by 5 bases and J by 6 bases, 5 bases remained unmatched. CDR3: CASSPDRVNGYTF. CDR3 sequence (DNA): TGTGCCAGCAGTCCGGACAGGGTTAATGGCTACACCTTC.

The rearrangement joins TRBV2 to TRBJ2-5; tentative D call: TRBD1 (5 bases). Germline V gene lookup returns CDR1 SNHLY and CDR2 FYNNEI. This CDR3 is 14 amino acids long. Trimming cost V 2 bases and J 1 base, with 8 bases left between them. CDR3 loop: CASSETGAQETQYF. Here the CDR3 DNA reads TGTGCCAGCAGTGAAACTGGGGCCCAAGAGACCCAGTACTTC.

This clonotype was seen at least ten times. The rearrangement joins TRBV19 to TRBJ2-7; D possibly corresponds to TRBD1 (6 bases). The ends were cut back, 4 bases at V and 2 bases at J, with 12 bases in the middle. The CDR3 totals 14 residues. The germline V gene encodes CDR1 LNHDA and CDR2 SQIVND (reference sequence). The CDR3 region is CASSRGGLTYEQYF. The CDR3 DNA reads as TGTGCCAGTAGTAGAGGGGGTTTAACCTACGAGCAGTACTTC.

This clonotype was seen more than once but under ten times. The J gene is TRBJ2-7, the V gene TRBV20-1, with 7 bases that match TRBD1. CDR3 size: 14 residues. J lost 4 bases, V lost 0 bases, and 6 bases had no gene match. Germline CDR1 and CDR2: DFQATT and SNEGSKA (reference sequence). CDR3 DNA: TGCAGTGCTAGAGATCCTGACAGGGCGTACGAGCAGTACTTC. Translation: CSARDPDRAYEQYF.

This clonotype was seen ten or more times. The chain links TRBV12-3 or TRBV12-4 to TRBJ2-7; tentative D call: TRBD2 (7 bases). The CDR3 has 14 residues. V lost 3 bases, J lost 6 bases, and 15 bases lay in between. The CDR3 loop reads CASSLGLQGREQYF. Here the CDR3 DNA reads TGTGCCAGCAGTTTGGGACTACAGGGTCGCGAGCAGTACTTC.

This clonotype has a count of ten or more. This chain uses TRBV12-5 with TRBJ2-4, with 8 nucleotides matching TRBD1. The ends lost 5 bases at V and 6 bases at J; junction bases unmatched: 6. The CDR3 runs 14 residues. Germline assignment: CDR1 LGHNT and CDR2 FRNRAP. CDR3 in amino acids: CASGASGTGNIQYF. The DNA of the CDR3 is TGTGCTAGTGGTGCTTCCGGGACAGGAAACATTCAGTACTTC. Full variable domain (remainder filled in from reference TRBV12-5 and TRBJ2-4): DARVTQTPRHKVTEMGQEVTMRCQPILGHNTVFWYRQTMMQGLELLAYFRNRAPLDDSGMPKDRFSAEMPDATLATLKIQPSEPRDSAVYFCASGASGTGNIQYFGAGTRLSVL.

The chain couples TRBV11-1 to TRBJ2-7; 8 nucleotides align to TRBD1. Germline V gene data show CDR1 as SGHAT and CDR2 as FQDESV (reference sequence). There are 18 residues in the CDR3. The ends lost 2 bases at V and 6 bases at J; junction bases unmatched: 18. The CDR3 loop reads CASSLHSLKMTGESEQYF. The DNA for the CDR3 is TGTGCCAGCAGCTTACACTCCCTTAAAATGACAGGGGAGAGCGAGCAGTACTTC.

This clonotype appeared many times. At one of its ends the junction is not consistent with the germline gene, which may arise from a read error. The V and J genes are TRBV7-9 and TRBJ2-7; D is unclear. The CDR3 consists of 13 residues. The germline CDR1 and CDR2 sequences are SEHNR and FQNEAQ (reference sequence). The DNA for the CDR3 is TGTGCCAGCAGCTTAGATGGTACCTACGGGCAGTACTTC. Its protein is CASSLDGTYGQYF.

This clonotype has at least ten counts. A much larger clone lies one base from this, so it may be a read error. V is TRBV12-3 or TRBV12-4 and J is TRBJ1-2; D gene uncertain. The CDR3 covers 13 residues. CDR3 protein: CASRDSRNYGYAF. In nucleotides, the CDR3 is TGTGCCAGCAGGGATAGCAGGAACTATGGCTACGCCTTC.

There are many counts of this clonotype. The chain links TRBV19 to TRBJ1-1; 7 nucleotides align to TRBD1. The germline CDR1 and CDR2 sequences are LNHDA and SQIVND (reference sequence). This CDR3 region has 18 residues. Unmatched junction bases numbered 13, after V lost 3 bases and J lost 0 bases. The CDR3 nucleotides read TGTGCCAGTAGTATTCGGAGGGGGCAATGGAGTCTGAACACTGAAGCTTTCTTT. Amino acid sequence: CASSIRRGQWSLNTEAFF.

This clonotype was picked up many times. The genes are TRBV5-1 and TRBJ1-1; 8 nucleotides line up with TRBD1. Germline CDR1 is SGHRS and CDR2 is YFSETQ. J was trimmed by 6 bases and V by 4 bases; bases with no gene match: 8. CDR3 length: 14 amino acids. CDR3 amino acids: CASSIQGGGAEAFF. The CDR3 nucleotides read TGCGCCAGCAGCATACAGGGGGGGGGCGCTGAAGCTTTCTTT.

The V call is TRBV13, the J call TRBJ2-7; D is unclear. V lost 3 bases and J lost 3, with 6 bases in between. The CDR3 is 12 residues long. CDR1 and CDR2 (germline): PRHDT, FYEKMQ (reference sequence). The CDR3, as DNA: TGTGCCAGCAGCTTTATCTTCTACGAGCAGTACTTC. Protein product: CASSFIFYEQYF.

There are a few counts of this clonotype. This likely comes from a read error, as the CDR3 has no conserved phenylalanine or tryptophan at its end. V usage is TRBV2 and J usage is TRBJ1-5, with 8 bases lining up with TRBD1. The germline gives CDR1 SNHLY, CDR2 FYNNEI. The CDR3 totals 13 residues. With 7 bases clipped from V and 4 bases from J, the junction kept 3 bases outside the gene matches. The chain's CDR3 is CASNGQGNQPQHL. The CDR3 nucleotides are TGTGCCAGCAACGGACAGGGAAATCAGCCCCAGCATTTG.

This clonotype has more than one count but fewer than ten. The chain employs TRBV4-2 and TRBJ2-5, with a weak D call TRBD1 (6 bases). Trimming stripped 4 bases from V and 4 bases from J, with 25 bases between. From germline, CDR1 is LGHNA and CDR2 YNFKEQ. The CDR3 loop spans 18 amino acids. CDR3 nucleotides: TGTGCCAGCAGCCGAAAATTCCCGGGACACCTTGGTCGAGAGACCCAGTACTTC. Its translation is CASSRKFPGHLGRETQYF.

This clonotype was detected many times. V usage is TRBV5-1 and J usage is TRBJ2-5, with D perhaps TRBD1 (5 bases). The germline V gene has CDR1 SGHRS and CDR2 YFSETQ. The V end was cut by 4 bases, the J end by 0 bases, with 7 bases between. The CDR3 contains 13 residues. The CDR3 nucleotides are TGCGCCAGCAGCCCGGACAACCAAGAGACCCAGTACTTC. Its translation is CASSPDNQETQYF. Full variable domain (rest looked up from reference TRBV5-1 and TRBJ2-5): KAGVTQTPRYLIKTRGQQVTLSCSPISGHRSVSWYQQTPGQGLQFLFEYFSETQRNKGNFPGRFSGRQFSNSRSEMNVSTLELGDSALYLCASSPDNQETQYFGPGTRLLVL.

This clonotype has at least ten counts. The chain carries TRBV6-5 and TRBJ2-5, with no clear D. Trimming pared 2 bases from V and 2 bases from J, leaving 9 bases between. Germline loops: CDR1 MNHEY, CDR2 SVGAGI. The length of the CDR3 is 14 residues. In DNA, the CDR3 is TGTGCCAGCAGTTACCGGCTAAAACAAGAGACCCAGTACTTC. It encodes CASSYRLKQETQYF.

This clonotype showed up many times. The gene calls are TRBV7-2 and TRBJ2-7; 8 bases align to TRBD1. Germline CDR1 SGHTA, CDR2 FQGNSA. V trimming: 5 bases; J trimming: 3 bases; junction bases outside the gene matches: 9. This CDR3 region has 15 residues. CDR3 amino acids: CASSGPTGVVYEQYF. The CDR3 DNA is TGTGCCAGCAGCGGGCCGACAGGGGTAGTCTACGAGCAGTACTTC. Filled out from reference TRBV7-2 and TRBJ2-7, the complete variable domain reads GAGVSQSPSNKVTEKGKDVELRCDPISGHTALYWYRQSLGQGLEFLIYFQGNSAPDKSGLPSDRFSAERTGGSVSTLTIQRTQQEDSAVYLCASSGPTGVVYEQYFGPGTRLTVT.

This clonotype came up many times. The chain uses TRBV24-1 and TRBJ1-2; TRBD1 matches 8 bases. This CDR3 spans 11 amino acids. J gave up 6 bases and V 9 bases, and 2 bases lay outside the gene matches. Germline V gives CDR1 KGHDR, CDR2 SFDVKD. CDR3 region: CATGQGNGYTF. CDR3 nucleotides: TGTGCCACCGGACAGGGTAATGGCTACACCTTC.